The next 4 T cell receptor beta chains were all read from a single sample in a study of blood T cells in healthy people across ages. Using a J-beta primer mix together with a sample-barcoded 5' primer, a second PCR was run for roughly 7 to 11 cycles. TCRdb processed the 5' RACE reads anew with MiXCR; each CDR3 protein has one entry. The repertoire has under 700,000 distinct CDR3 sequences, 20% to 30% of them found once; the top ten carry under 9%. The same data also contributed to another study, on T cells of mothers and their children.

Source material: blood. The origin of the receptors is a boy between 10 and 17 years old in good health.

This sequence joins TRBV7-6 and TRBJ2-3; no clear D. The CDR3 has 14 residues. Germline CDR1 SGHVS, CDR2 FNYEAQ. V was shortened by 2 bases and J by 5 bases, with 11 bases between the two germline ends. CDR3 sequence (DNA): TGTGCCAGCAGCTTAAAATTCCGAGGAGATACGCAGTATTTT. Translation: CASSLKFRGDTQYF.

The chain uses TRBV24-1 and TRBJ2-2, with 8 nucleotides matching TRBD1. This CDR3 comprises 17 residues. V dropped 3 bases and J dropped 1; count of bases not matched to a gene: 6. CDR1 and CDR2 from the germline V gene are KGHDR and SFDVKD. CDR3 coding DNA: TGTGCCACCAGTGATCCCGCCGGGACAGGGAACACCGGGGAGCTGTTTTTT. Encoded protein: CATSDPAGTGNTGELFF.

This clonotype was recorded many times. In DNA form, the CDR3 reads TGTGCCAGCAGCCCTAGGTTTGGGGAGGCTGGGGCCAACGTCCTGACTTTC. It codes for CASSPRFGEAGANVLTF. This chain links TRBV7-9 with TRBJ2-6; maybe TRBD2 (6 bases). Germline V gene sequence: CDR1 SEHNR, CDR2 FQNEAQ (reference sequence). The CDR3 contains 17 residues. With 5 bases removed from V and 2 bases from J, the gap between germline ends came to 16 bases. Full variable domain (missing parts from reference TRBV7-9 and TRBJ2-6): DTGVSQNPRHKITKRGQNVTFRCDPISEHNRLYWYRQTLGQGPEFLTYFQNEAQLEKSRLLSDRFSAERPKGSFSTLEIQRTEQGDSAMYLCASSPRFGEAGANVLTFGAGSRLTVL.

This clonotype was seen more than once but under ten times. CDR3 coding DNA: TGTGCCAGCAGTTCGACAGGGGCACCTAAGTACTTC. This encodes CASSSTGAPKYF. This sequence joins TRBV12-3 or TRBV12-4 and TRBJ2-5; 8 bases fit TRBD1. CDR3 length: 12 amino acids. J lost 12 bases, V lost 4 bases, and 7 bases had no gene match.